The clone carrying this T cell receptor beta chain has just a few counts. Its antigen is not identified. Unmatched junction bases numbered 6, after V lost 3 bases and J lost 6 bases. The germline CDR1 and CDR2 sequences are SQVTM and ANQGSEA. The CDR3 sequence is 14 residues long. The data belong to a study of T-cell memory formation after mild COVID-19. As for the study in general: TCR clusters were mostly donor specific. Study observations and caveats: Confirmation was lacking for SARS-CoV-2 specificity of second-wave clones that peaked on day 37. Researchers report contracting CD4+ clones mostly in CM and EM, with CD8+ clones in EMRA. Pre-infection memory held some responding clones, suggesting pre-existing cross-reactive T cells responded.

Using its own MiXCR run on the 5' RACE reads, TCRdb lists one record per CDR3 protein. The sample has 400,000 to 550,000 distinct CDR3 sequences, about 23% seen once. Sequenced input: PBMCs or a T cell subset sorted from them (not recorded which). This sequence originates from an adult woman who had mild COVID-19 (a few samples of this study predate the infection). Cell type and time point are not known. This chain connects TRBV29-1 to TRBJ2-1; the match to TRBD1 covers 9 bases. The CDR3 here is CSVDWDRVPNEQFF. For the CDR3, the DNA is TGCAGCGTTGACTGGGACAGGGTCCCCAATGAGCAGTTCTTC.